This TCR beta chain was retrieved from a study of early T cells in non-severe SARS-CoV-2 infection. TCRdb re-analysed the 5' RACE reads in MiXCR, keeping a single row per CDR3 protein. The sample records 70,000 to 85,000 distinct CDR3 sequences, roughly 12% being singletons. This clonotype was seen a handful of times. The ends lost 5 bases at V and 2 bases at J; junction bases unmatched: 8. This CDR3 has 16 residues. Germline-derived CDR1 and CDR2 are SGHTA and FQGNSA. V usage is TRBV7-2 and J usage is TRBJ2-7, with 11 nucleotides matching TRBD1. Sequencing input: whole blood. This sequence originates from an adult who was a healthcare worker with PCR-confirmed SARS-CoV-2 infection or an uninfected control (not recorded which). In DNA, the CDR3 is TGTGCCAGCAGCGAGACCGGGACAGGGGGACCCTACGAGCAGTACTTC. This sequence encodes CASSETGTGGPYEQYF.